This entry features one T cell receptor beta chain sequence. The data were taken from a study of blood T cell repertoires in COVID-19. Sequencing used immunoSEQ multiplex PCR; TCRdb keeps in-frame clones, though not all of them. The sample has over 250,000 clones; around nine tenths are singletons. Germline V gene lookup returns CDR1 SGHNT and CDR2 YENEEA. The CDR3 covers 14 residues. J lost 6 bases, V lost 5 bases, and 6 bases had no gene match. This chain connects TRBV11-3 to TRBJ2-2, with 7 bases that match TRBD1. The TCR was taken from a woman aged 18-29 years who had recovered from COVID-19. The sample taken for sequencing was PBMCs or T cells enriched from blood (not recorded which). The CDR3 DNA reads TGTGCCAGCAGCGCGACCACAGGGGCCGGGGAGCTGTTTTTT. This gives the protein CASSATTGAGELFF.